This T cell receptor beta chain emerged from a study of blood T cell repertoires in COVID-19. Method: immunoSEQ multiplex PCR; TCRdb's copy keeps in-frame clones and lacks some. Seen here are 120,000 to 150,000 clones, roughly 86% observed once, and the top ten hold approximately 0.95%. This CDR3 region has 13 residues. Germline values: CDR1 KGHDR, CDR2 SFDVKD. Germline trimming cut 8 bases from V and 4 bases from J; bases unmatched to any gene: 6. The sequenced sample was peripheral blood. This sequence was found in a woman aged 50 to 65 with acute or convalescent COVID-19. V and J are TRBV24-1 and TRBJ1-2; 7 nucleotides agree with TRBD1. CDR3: CATTTGVGYGYTF. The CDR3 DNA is TGTGCCACCACCACAGGGGTCGGCTATGGCTACACCTTC.